Presented here are 18 T cell receptor beta chains from one specimen sequenced in a study of cytomegalovirus exposure and HLA in healthy donors. The PCR used 60 Vbeta and 13 Jbeta primers. The method was immunoSEQ multiplex PCR; TCRdb's version includes in-frame clones alone and lacks a portion of them. The sample lists 100,000 or so clones, 63% occurring once. Sequencing was done on a sample of PBMCs. These receptor sequences come from a human donor in good health.

This clone came up a few times. The rearrangement links TRBV30 to TRBJ2-5; tentatively, D is TRBD2 (6 bases). TRBJ2-7 matches the DNA end more closely, so the J call is doubtful. The CDR3 loop spans 14 amino acids. CDR1 is GTSNPN, CDR2 SVGIG, per germline (reference sequence). This CDR3 is CAWSSSGLTYEQYF. The CDR3 DNA follows: TGTGCCTGGAGTAGTAGCGGACTTACCTACGAGCAGTACTTC.

This clone turned up a few times. The chain employs TRBV28 and TRBJ2-3; TRBD2 agrees at 12 bases. CDR3 length equals 19 residues. V lost 6 bases and J lost 2; bases outside the gene matches: 15. Germline CDR1 MDHEN, CDR2 SYDVKM. The CDR3 DNA follows: TGTGCCAGCAGCCTCTCCCTAGGGTCTAGCGGGAGGGACACAGATACGCAGTATTTT. It yields the protein CASSLSLGSSGRDTDTQYF.

The chain is built from TRBV5-1 and TRBJ2-2, with D possibly TRBD1 on 7 matching bases. Trimming shortened V by 2 bases and J by 7 bases, and 24 bases separated the two germline ends. Germline V gene lookup returns CDR1 SGHRS and CDR2 YFSETQ. The CDR3 spans 18 residues. In DNA form, the CDR3 reads TGCGCCAGCAGCTTCAATTACAGGGGAAATAGCGGCCGCGGGGAGCTGTTTTTT. Its translation: CASSFNYRGNSGRGELFF.

This clone was found a few times. This chain connects TRBV29-1 to TRBJ2-7, with D possibly matching TRBD1 (6 bases). With 5 bases removed from V and 3 bases from J, the gap between germline ends came to 23 bases. Germline CDR1 reads SQVTM; CDR2 reads ANQGSEA. There are 16 residues in the CDR3. The CDR3 region has the DNA TGCAGCGTTAAGGGGCAGGGGCCCACGAATTTCTACGAGCAGTACTTC. It translates to CSVKGQGPTNFYEQYF.

This clone showed up just once. Written as DNA, the CDR3 is TGCGCCAGCAGCTTGGTCAGGACAGGACCCGGGGAGCAGTACTTC. It encodes CASSLVRTGPGEQYF. The V gene is TRBV5-1, the J gene TRBJ2-7; 7 bases map to TRBD1. Looked up from germline, CDR1 is SGHRS and CDR2 is YFSETQ. This CDR3 has 15 amino acids. Losses at the gene ends were 0 bases for V and 7 bases for J; bases not matched to a gene: 10.

CDR3: CASAVSGGYYNEQFF. CDR3 DNA: TGTGCCAGCGCCGTTAGCGGGGGATACTACAATGAGCAGTTCTTC. The genes are TRBV27 and TRBJ2-1, with TRBD2 matching over 9 bases. The germline V gene has CDR1 MNHEY and CDR2 SMNVEV (reference sequence). The CDR3 is 15 amino acids. The J segment lost 3 bases and the V segment lost 8 bases, leaving 8 bases of the junction unmatched.

The chain carries TRBV19 and TRBJ1-1, with TRBD1 as a possible D gene (5 bases). The CDR3 extends over 14 amino acids. CDR1 is LNHDA and CDR2 is SQIVND in the germline V gene (reference sequence). V lost 6 bases and J lost 0, with 11 bases in between. The DNA for the CDR3 is TGTGCCAGTAGCACCGACAGACTGAACACTGAAGCTTTCTTT. The encoded protein is CASSTDRLNTEAFF.

The rearrangement links TRBV6-5 to TRBJ1-2, with TRBD1 matching 8 bases. This CDR3 has 12 amino acids. CDR1 and CDR2 (germline): MNHEY, SVGAGI. Germline trimming cut 6 bases from V and 5 bases from J; bases unmatched to any gene: 2. The DNA for the CDR3 is TGTGCCAGCAGCGGACAGGGTTATGGCTACACCTTC. It specifies CASSGQGYGYTF.

This clone showed up just once. Here the CDR3 DNA reads TGTGCCAGCAGCTTAGGAGGACAGGGGACGCACGAGCAGTACTTC. It is translated as CASSLGGQGTHEQYF. The chain uses TRBV7-9 and TRBJ2-5; 9 positions match TRBD1. The J call is in doubt because the DNA end fits TRBJ2-7 better. CDR3 length: 15 residues. Germline CDR1 SEHNR, CDR2 FQNEAQ (reference sequence).

The chain uses TRBV7-3 and TRBJ2-1; 11 nucleotides match TRBD1. With V trimmed by 5 bases and J by 8 bases, 8 bases remained unmatched. The CDR3 is 15 residues long. Germline V gene lookup returns CDR1 SGHTA and CDR2 FQGTGA. CDR3 nucleotides: TGTGCCAGCAGCCAAGGACAGGGGGCTCCGGATGAGCAGTTCTTC. Protein sequence: CASSQGQGAPDEQFF.

This chain connects TRBV25-1 to TRBJ1-1; 12 bases fit TRBD1. Germline V lookup: CDR1 MGHDK, CDR2 SYGVNS. V shed 8 bases, J shed 4 bases, and the junction held 8 bases outside the gene matches. The CDR3 has 15 residues. The CDR3 coding sequence is TGTGCCAGCTTGGGACAGGGGGCGCATATCACTGAAGCTTTCTTT. Translation gives CASLGQGAHITEAFF.

J is TRBJ1-2 and V is TRBV11-1, with 8 nucleotides matching TRBD1. CDR3 size: 14 residues. The ends lost 5 bases at V and 8 bases at J; junction bases unmatched: 10. The germline V gene encodes CDR1 SGHAT and CDR2 FQDESV (reference sequence). The DNA for the CDR3 is TGTGCCAGCAGCCCGGGACAGGTCCGGGAAGGCTACACCTTC. Translating it yields CASSPGQVREGYTF.

In this sample, this clone turned up a few times. The chain combines TRBV4-1 with TRBJ1-2; D is undetermined. Germline V gene lookup returns CDR1 MGHRA and CDR2 YSYEKL. Trimming took 3 bases from V and 0 from J, leaving 8 bases between them. The CDR3 has 14 residues. CDR3 loop: CASSQITANYGYTF. CDR3 in DNA: TGCGCCAGCAGCCAGATAACGGCTAACTATGGCTACACCTTC.

The chain joins TRBV10-2 to TRBJ1-1, with D unclear. Per the germline V gene, CDR1 is WSHSY and CDR2 is SAAADI. With 4 bases removed from V and 6 bases from J, the gap between germline ends came to 12 bases. The CDR3 runs 13 residues. Written as DNA, the CDR3 is TGCGCCAGCAGTGGGAGGGTGGGAGCTGAAGCTTTCTTT. Its translation is CASSGRVGAEAFF.

This chain connects TRBV7-3 to TRBJ1-1; D is unresolved. This CDR3 region has 13 residues. Germline V gene data show CDR1 as SGHTA and CDR2 as FQGTGA. Trimming shortened V by 6 bases and J by 0 bases, and 8 bases separated the two germline ends. CDR3 amino acids: CASSPYLNTEAFF. The CDR3 nucleotides read TGTGCCAGCAGTCCTTATTTGAACACTGAAGCTTTCTTT.

This clone was counted between two and nine times. This chain uses TRBV4-2 with TRBJ2-2; D not certain. Germline CDR1 LGHNA, CDR2 YNFKEQ. Trimming removed 4 bases at V and 1 base at J, with 13 bases between. The CDR3 runs to 16 residues. CDR3 in DNA: TGTGCCAGCAGCCTGACGTGGGCCTTGAACACCGGGGAGCTGTTTTTT. Amino acid sequence: CASSLTWALNTGELFF.

V is TRBV4-2 and J is TRBJ2-3, with 9 nucleotides matching TRBD1. J gave up 3 bases and V 0 bases, and 1 base lay outside the gene matches. There are 15 residues in the CDR3. The germline CDR1 and CDR2 sequences are LGHNA and YNFKEQ. The CDR3 is CASSQEQGATDTQYF. The CDR3 nucleotides are TGTGCCAGCAGCCAAGAACAGGGGGCTACAGATACGCAGTATTTT.

This chain links TRBV27 with TRBJ2-1, with D uncertain. Trimming removed 2 bases at V and 6 bases at J, with 5 bases between. Germline V gene sequence: CDR1 MNHEY, CDR2 SMNVEV (reference sequence). The CDR3 contains 12 residues. CDR3 DNA: TGTGCCAGCAGTTTAATCGGCAATGAGCAGTTCTTC. Protein product: CASSLIGNEQFF.